This T cell receptor (beta chain) was observed in a study of T-cell memory formation after mild COVID-19. Study-level information: Largely, TCR clusters stayed within a single donor.

From germline, CDR1 is MNHEY and CDR2 SMNVEV (reference sequence). The ends lost 5 bases at V and 3 bases at J; junction bases unmatched: 12. The CDR3 has 17 amino acids. TCRdb used MiXCR to reprocess the 5' RACE reads, holding one entry per CDR3 protein. This table has hundreds of thousands of distinct CDR3 sequences, about 19% appearing once. This clonotype showed up just a few times. Its antigen is as yet unknown. Study results and limitations: CD8+ contracting clones occupied EMRA, while CD4+ ones occupied mainly CM and EM.

The sequenced sample consisted of PBMCs or a T cell subset sorted from them (not recorded which). This receptor was taken from an adult woman who had mild COVID-19 (a few samples of this study predate the infection). Cell type and time point are not known. This chain uses TRBV27 with TRBJ2-2; 7 positions agree with TRBD1. The CDR3 loop is CASSTQSGGLDTGELFF. DNA of the CDR3: TGTGCCAGCAGTACTCAATCAGGGGGATTGGACACCGGGGAGCTGTTTTTT.